The next 20 T cell receptor beta chains were all read from a single sample in a study of beta chain features in type 1 diabetes (dated by TCRdb to the late 2010s). Library preparation used the immunoSEQ multiplex PCR assay. The entire isolated RNA was reverse transcribed using the High Capacity cDNA Reverse Transcription Kit, and thus expressed TCRB transcripts were sequenced. The immuneACCESS repertoire file appears here via TCRdb, limited to in-frame rearrangements. These files lack a portion of the clones; in checked studies, under half of the deficit traces to unresolved V genes, and the cause of the others is not known. In this sample the table shows roughly 25,000 clones, 60% to 80% of which occur a single time. The top ten hold about 2.2% of the sample. Sequencing used Tregs from blood. This sample's cell subset or site label indicates: regulatory CD4+ T cells. These receptors all come from a woman aged 40 to 50 in good health.

J is TRBJ2-7 and V is TRBV19; 8 nucleotides line up with TRBD1. The CDR3 sequence is 14 residues long. Losses at the gene ends were 4 bases for V and 6 bases for J; bases not matched to a gene: 8. CDR1 LNHDA and CDR2 SQIVND come from the germline V gene (reference sequence). The CDR3 spells CASSNAGQGREQYF. Written as DNA, the CDR3 is TGTGCCAGTAGTAATGCTGGACAGGGCCGCGAGCAGTACTTC.

The chain has TRBV7-2 and TRBJ2-7, with 8 bases identical to TRBD1. V was pared by 4 bases and J by 4 bases, with 9 bases of the junction left unmatched. This CDR3 region has 15 residues. Germline CDR1 and CDR2: SGHTA and FQGNSA. This CDR3 is CASSSDRGREYEQYF. The CDR3 DNA reads TGTGCCAGCAGCTCTGACAGGGGTAGGGAATACGAGCAGTACTTC. The full variable domain, in which reference TRBV7-2 and TRBJ2-7 provide the parts outside the CDR3, is GAGVSQSPSNKVTEKGKDVELRCDPISGHTALYWYRQSLGQGLEFLIYFQGNSAPDKSGLPSDRFSAERTGGSVSTLTIQRTQQEDSAVYLCASSSDRGREYEQYFGPGTRLTVT.

The CDR3 DNA is TGTGCCAGTAGTATGCGGGGCGCGACTGAAGCTTTCTTT. This sequence encodes CASSMRGATEAFF. This chain uses TRBV19 with TRBJ1-1; D possibly corresponds to TRBD1 (5 bases). Germline loops: CDR1 LNHDA, CDR2 SQIVND (reference sequence). CDR3 size: 13 residues. V dropped 3 bases and J dropped 5 bases, with 10 bases sitting between them. Looking up the rest from reference TRBV19 and TRBJ1-1 gives the full variable domain: DGGITQSPKYLFRKEGQNVTLSCEQNLNHDAMYWYRQDPGQGLRLIYYSQIVNDFQKGDIAEGYSVSREKKESFPLTVTSAQKNPTAFYLCASSMRGATEAFFGQGTRLTVV.

V usage is TRBV2 and J usage is TRBJ2-7, with 8 positions matching TRBD2. Germline V lookup: CDR1 SNHLY, CDR2 FYNNEI. CDR3 size: 15 residues. The trim removed 5 bases at V and 1 base at J, leaving 7 bases unmatched. The CDR3 DNA sequence: TGTGCCAGCAGTCCTCGCGGGGGGTCTTCCTACGAGCAGTACTTC. It codes for CASSPRGGSSYEQYF. The whole variable domain, remainder taken from reference TRBV2 and TRBJ2-7, is EPEVTQTPSHQVTQMGQEVILRCVPISNHLYFYWYRQILGQKVEFLVSFYNNEISEKSEIFDDQFSVERPDGSNFTLKIRSTKLEDSAMYFCASSPRGGSSYEQYFGPGTRLTVT.

The chain couples TRBV29-1 to TRBJ2-3; D possibly corresponds to TRBD1 (6 bases). The CDR3 sequence is 12 residues long. With 6 bases removed from V and 12 bases from J, the gap between germline ends came to 19 bases. Germline V gene sequence: CDR1 SQVTM, CDR2 ANQGSEA. CDR3 residues: CSVVRQDPSQYF. Here the CDR3 DNA reads TGCAGCGTCGTCAGACAGGACCCCTCTCAGTATTTT.

CDR3 protein: CASSLSGARTEAFF. The CDR3 nucleotides read TGTGCCAGCAGCTTATCAGGGGCGCGCACTGAAGCTTTCTTT. The V call is TRBV7-9, the J call TRBJ1-1; D might be TRBD1 (6 bases). This CDR3 region has 14 residues. V gave up 2 bases and J gave up 4 bases, with 11 bases separating them. Germline V gene sequence: CDR1 SEHNR, CDR2 FQNEAQ (reference sequence).

V is TRBV19 and J is TRBJ2-2; maybe TRBD2 (6 bases). Deletions cut 5 bases from V and 2 bases from J, with 15 bases between. This CDR3 is 16 amino acids long. Germline CDR1 reads LNHDA; CDR2 reads SQIVND (reference sequence). The CDR3 nucleotides read TGTGCCAGTAGTCCCCCGGGACTGATAAACACCGGGGAGCTGTTTTTT. Encoded protein: CASSPPGLINTGELFF.

The CDR3 reads CASSPQLAADTQYF. CDR3 bases: TGTGCCAGCAGCCCCCAGTTAGCAGCAGATACGCAGTATTTT. This chain uses TRBV5-4 with TRBJ2-3, with unresolved D. The CDR3 runs 14 residues. CDR1 is SGHNT, CDR2 YYREEE, per germline (reference sequence). Deletions cut 4 bases from V and 4 bases from J, with 13 bases between.

This chain connects TRBV10-3 to TRBJ2-3, with 9 bases fitting TRBD2. The germline V gene encodes CDR1 ENHRY and CDR2 SYGVKD. CDR3 length: 15 amino acids. The trim removed 10 bases at V and 4 bases at J, leaving 12 bases unmatched. DNA for the CDR3: TGTGCCACCCTTTGGGCGGGGGGGCCGGCAGATACGCAGTATTTT. Its protein product is CATLWAGGPADTQYF.

This clone was recorded only once. The CDR3 spells CASSLGKRQEEKLFF. The CDR3 nucleotides are TGTGCCAGCAGCTTAGGGAAACGACAAGAGGAAAAACTGTTTTTT. The chain links TRBV7-9 to TRBJ1-4; D remains ambiguous. V was trimmed by 1 base and J by 8 bases, leaving 14 bases between them. This CDR3 is 15 amino acids long. Germline V gives CDR1 SEHNR, CDR2 FQNEAQ (reference sequence).

The chain recombines TRBV7-2 with TRBJ2-3; 7 positions agree with TRBD2. Germline V lookup: CDR1 SGHTA, CDR2 FQGNSA. Losses at the gene ends were 2 bases for V and 0 bases for J; bases not matched to a gene: 5. The CDR3 contains 16 residues. CDR3 amino acids: CASSLWGGGSTDTQYF. The DNA of the CDR3 is TGTGCCAGCAGCTTATGGGGGGGAGGGAGCACAGATACGCAGTATTTT. Full variable domain (missing parts from reference TRBV7-2 and TRBJ2-3): GAGVSQSPSNKVTEKGKDVELRCDPISGHTALYWYRQSLGQGLEFLIYFQGNSAPDKSGLPSDRFSAERTGGSVSTLTIQRTQQEDSAVYLCASSLWGGGSTDTQYFGPGTRLTVL.

The J gene is TRBJ2-3, the V gene TRBV4-1; 11 positions agree with TRBD2. The V gene end was trimmed by 3 bases and the J gene end by 0 bases; junction bases not matched to a gene: 5. The CDR3 loop spans 17 amino acids. The germline gives CDR1 MGHRA, CDR2 YSYEKL. The CDR3 bases are TGCGCCAGCAGCCAGACTAGCGGGGCTCTTAGCACAGATACGCAGTATTTT. Amino acid sequence: CASSQTSGALSTDTQYF.

The chain combines TRBV7-2 with TRBJ2-2; 11 positions agree with TRBD2. CDR1 and CDR2 (germline): SGHTA, FQGNSA. This CDR3 spans 16 amino acids. J gave up 7 bases and V 7 bases, and 11 bases lay outside the gene matches. CDR3 sequence (DNA): TGTGCCAGCACCATAGTAGCGGGGGGGTTCGTCGGGGAGCTGTTTTTT. It codes for CASTIVAGGFVGELFF.

In its sample, this clone was seen a few times. The rearrangement uses TRBV7-9 and TRBJ1-6; the match to TRBD1 covers 7 bases. V dropped 1 base and J dropped 10; count of bases not matched to a gene: 4. The CDR3 loop spans 14 amino acids. The V gene's germline CDR1 is SEHNR and CDR2 FQNEAQ (reference sequence). CDR3: CASSLEGAGSPLHF. In DNA form, the CDR3 reads TGTGCCAGCAGCTTAGAGGGGGCCGGGTCACCCCTCCACTTT.

This chain uses TRBV19 with TRBJ1-1; 9 bases line up with TRBD1. V gave up 7 bases and J gave up 4 bases; unmatched junction bases: 7. Germline CDR1 and CDR2: LNHDA and SQIVND (reference sequence). CDR3 length: 14 amino acids. The CDR3 DNA is TGTGCCAGTACGGAGTGGACAGGGGTCACTGAAGCTTTCTTT. Amino acid sequence: CASTEWTGVTEAFF.

This sequence joins TRBV27 and TRBJ2-3; D possibly corresponds to TRBD2 (6 bases). V was shortened by 8 bases and J by 7 bases, with 22 bases between the two germline ends. This CDR3 contains 15 residues. Germline V lookup: CDR1 MNHEY, CDR2 SMNVEV (reference sequence). CDR3 residues: CASGGAGDIINTQYF. CDR3 in DNA: TGTGCCAGCGGCGGGGCCGGTGATATAATAAATACGCAGTATTTT.

This clone appeared a few times. This sequence joins TRBV18 and TRBJ2-3, with TRBD1 matching 8 bases. The CDR3 is 16 amino acids. V trimming: 2 bases; J trimming: 3 bases; junction bases outside the gene matches: 7. Germline assignment: CDR1 KGHSH and CDR2 LQKENI. The chain's CDR3 is CASSPYGTGGTDTQYF. The CDR3 nucleotides read TGTGCCAGCTCACCATACGGGACAGGAGGGACAGATACGCAGTATTTT.

The chain is built from TRBV6-5 and TRBJ1-2, with no clear D. V lost 0 bases, J lost 8 bases, and 13 bases lay in between. This CDR3 region has 14 residues. Germline V gene sequence: CDR1 MNHEY, CDR2 SVGAGI. CDR3 sequence reads: CASSYSSYGSGYTF. CDR3 DNA: TGTGCCAGCAGTTACTCGAGTTACGGGAGCGGCTACACCTTC.

The J gene is TRBJ2-3, the V gene TRBV5-1; the D is unclear. Per germline, CDR1 SGHRS and CDR2 YFSETQ. The CDR3 is made up of 16 amino acids. Trimming stripped 0 bases from V and 1 base from J, with 12 bases between. The chain's CDR3 is CASSLATLMGTDTQYF. The CDR3 DNA is TGCGCCAGCAGCTTGGCCACTCTCATGGGCACAGATACGCAGTATTTT.

The chain combines TRBV5-1 with TRBJ2-7, with TRBD2 as a possible D gene (5 bases). The length of the CDR3 is 16 residues. Trimming left V 0 bases short and J 0 bases short, with 13 bases between. Per germline, CDR1 SGHRS and CDR2 YFSETQ. CDR3 protein: CASSLAPGKGSYEQYF. The CDR3 nucleotides are TGCGCCAGCAGCTTGGCCCCGGGAAAAGGCTCCTACGAGCAGTACTTC.